Listed below are T cell receptor beta chains from one sample, sequenced in a study of T cell clusters in autoimmune cytopenias. For each CDR3 protein, TCRdb gives one entry from its re-call of the multiplex PCR reads, without DNA. This sample contains thousands of distinct CDR3 sequences. The sequencing sample was made of peripheral blood. The receptors stem from a human donor with an autoimmune cytopenia or autoimmune hepatitis (not recorded which). The CDR3 runs from the conserved cysteine through the conserved F or W. Part of the rows lack a size; the others show once, few, many or a class for expanded clones.

-	TRBV5-6	TRBJ1-1	CASSLTVGENTEAFF
-	TRBV27	TRBJ1-2	CASSLSGYYGYTF
medium-sized	TRBV27	TRBJ2-2	CASSRDTGLAGVGTGELFF
-	TRBV12-3/TRBV12-4	TRBJ1-5	CASSPHSEDQPQHF
medium-sized	TRBV6-5	TRBJ2-2	CASTLGQTNIGELFF
-	TRBV7-9	TRBJ1-5	CASSLVGVGSNQPQHF
-	TRBV11-2	TRBJ1-3	CASSLEGNTIYF
large	TRBV30	TRBJ1-2	CAWSWGRGVYGYTF
medium-sized	TRBV6-5	TRBJ2-5	CASSYKRLGQETQYF
medium-sized	TRBV27	TRBJ2-6	CASSFSGTGHSGANVLTF
-	TRBV20-1	TRBJ2-3	CSAEAGGSTDTQYF
medium-sized	TRBV5-6	TRBJ1-3	CASSSYPEISGNTIYF
medium-sized	TRBV27	TRBJ1-6	CASGRLAGFSPLHF
-	TRBV20-1	TRBJ2-2	CSAKGGKAGELFF
medium-sized	TRBV30	TRBJ1-1	CAWKYGWAEAFF
-	TRBV14	TRBJ1-1	CASSLVGTTEAFF
-	TRBV14	TRBJ2-7	CASSQNPGGVREQYF
large	TRBV19	TRBJ2-1	CASTIQVGNEQFF
-	TRBV24-1	TRBJ2-3	CATSDPGTSGPYTQYF
-	TRBV5-1	TRBJ2-2	CASNQANTGELFF
-	TRBV20-1	TRBJ2-2	CSASSGTANTGELFF
medium-sized	TRBV30	TRBJ1-4	CAWNPPVLNEKLFF
medium-sized	TRBV30	TRBJ2-3	CAWKGRKYTDTQYF
medium-sized	TRBV7-6	TRBJ2-3	CASSLVAGAKSTDTQYF
medium-sized	TRBV5-6	TRBJ2-7	CASSPHAGGLYEQYF
medium-sized	TRBV19	TRBJ1-4	CASLMTGANEKLFF
-	TRBV20-1	TRBJ2-3	CSATEGSGRASRTDTQYF
-	TRBV20-1	TRBJ1-6	CSARSDLRGSPLHF
-	TRBV7-9	TRBJ1-2	CASSLAGDGVGSYGYTF
medium-sized	TRBV6-1	TRBJ2-1	CASTETTSLLNEQFF
-	TRBV7-9	TRBJ1-3	CASTPDGPPGNTIYF
medium-sized	TRBV6-2/TRBV6-3	TRBJ2-7	CASSPRDDSTYEQYF
medium-sized	TRBV19	TRBJ2-2	CASSTRHAGELFF
medium-sized	TRBV6-5	TRBJ2-1	CASSYWTRRSYNEQFF
medium-sized	TRBV6-6	TRBJ1-6	CASSSGQGGNSPLHF
-	TRBV7-3	TRBJ2-1	CASSSDRGSSNEQFF
-	TRBV12-3/TRBV12-4	TRBJ1-1	CASSLDRGNTEAFF